This entry lists 5 T cell receptor beta chains sequenced from one sample in a study of shared clonotypes between healthy human individuals. TCRdb's copy holds only in-frame clones and misses some; the assay was immunoSEQ multiplex PCR. The sample includes about 1.4 million clones, roughly 97% seen only once; the top ten take roughly 1.2%. The sequenced material came from naive CD4+ T cells sorted from blood. The subset here: CD45RA+ positively selected. The receptor source for this set is a man in his thirties or forties in good health.

The chain uses TRBV19 and TRBJ2-3; the D is unclear. The length of the CDR3 is 9 residues. Germline assignment: CDR1 LNHDA and CDR2 SQIVND (reference sequence). V shed 6 bases and J shed 10 bases, with 5 bases lying between them. For the CDR3, the DNA is TGTGCCAGTAGAAGCCCGCAGTATTTT. Translation gives CASRSPQYF.

The chain uses TRBV6-1 and TRBJ2-1, with D possibly called TRBD1 or TRBD2 (5 bases each). Germline values: CDR1 MNHNS, CDR2 SASEGT. CDR3 length equals 14 residues. The V and J ends lost 8 bases and 9 bases respectively, with 20 bases between them. The CDR3 DNA is TGTGCCAGCGACCGGGATAGATCTCAGGGTGAGCAGTTCTTC. Its translation: CASDRDRSQGEQFF.

The chain combines TRBV19 with TRBJ2-1, with TRBD2 matching over 10 bases. The V and J ends lost 1 base and 8 bases, in that order; junction bases with no gene match: 5. The CDR3 is made up of 15 amino acids. Germline values: CDR1 LNHDA, CDR2 SQIVND (reference sequence). Here the CDR3 DNA reads TGTGCCAGTAGTATAGGTAGCGGGAGGTCCGATGAGCAGTTCTTC. It yields the protein CASSIGSGRSDEQFF.

With respect to this clone: Other DNA sequences within the sample encode an identical CDR3. The rearrangement joins TRBV29-1 to TRBJ2-2; a possible D gene is TRBD1 (6 bases). Germline CDR1 is SQVTM and CDR2 is ANQGSEA. V lost 4 bases and J 4 bases, leaving 16 bases between the germline ends. The CDR3 loop spans 15 amino acids. CDR3 amino acids: CSVGSQGRFTGELFF. The CDR3 bases are TGCAGCGTTGGGTCTCAGGGGCGCTTCACCGGGGAGCTGTTTTTT.

CDR3 sequence: CASSSRTGVAGELFF. The CDR3 DNA is TGTGCCAGCAGCTCTCGGACAGGGGTGGCCGGGGAGCTGTTTTTT. V is TRBV7-9 and J is TRBJ2-2, with TRBD1 matching 9 bases. CDR1 is SEHNR, CDR2 FQNEAQ, per germline (reference sequence). Trimming cost V 4 bases and J 6 bases; bases outside gene matches: 6. This CDR3 has 15 amino acids.